This T cell receptor beta chain comes out of a study of blood T cell repertoires in COVID-19. In the study overall: There were acute and convalescent COVID-19 samples, and they came from the United States, Italy and Spain. Sources were T cells, B-cell-depleted T cells, or PBMCs; the material itself was cDNA or gDNA.

V lost 4 bases, J lost 5 bases, and 15 bases lay in between. Looked up from germline, CDR1 is SGDLS and CDR2 is YYNGEE. This CDR3 has 15 amino acids. Per the original methods: Amplification of reference gene primers provided the estimated nucleated cell counts. Some clones are missing from TCRdb's copy, which holds only in-frame ones; the method was immunoSEQ multiplex PCR. D and trimming were read from the DNA, whereas the V and J calls and clone size are those reported in that table. The data hold approximately 54,000 clones, with roughly nine tenths observed a single time. The clonotype originates from a man in his fifties with acute or convalescent COVID-19. Material for sequencing was peripheral blood. This chain joins TRBV9 and TRBJ1-4; D perhaps matches TRBD1 (6 bases). The DNA for the CDR3 is TGTGCCAGCAGCCCAGGGGTCCAGGGGAATGAAAAACTGTTTTTT. The encoded protein is CASSPGVQGNEKLFF.